The source of this T cell receptor beta chain is a study of shared T cell receptors in the human thymus. The germline V gene encodes CDR1 MGHRA and CDR2 YSYEKL. This CDR3 comprises 13 residues. V lost 1 base to trimming and J lost 5 bases, with 9 bases between them. Sequencing used immunoSEQ multiplex PCR; TCRdb keeps in-frame clones, though not all of them. The table has hundreds of thousands of clones, about 89% seen once. Another study also made use of these data, one on human thymus T cells.

Sequenced: thymocytes. This receptor was taken from a boy in the first two years of life with a congenital heart defect. J is TRBJ2-7 and V is TRBV4-1, with unresolved D. The CDR3 spells CASSQAPPDEQYF. The CDR3 nucleotides read TGCGCCAGCAGCCAAGCCCCCCCTGACGAGCAGTACTTC.